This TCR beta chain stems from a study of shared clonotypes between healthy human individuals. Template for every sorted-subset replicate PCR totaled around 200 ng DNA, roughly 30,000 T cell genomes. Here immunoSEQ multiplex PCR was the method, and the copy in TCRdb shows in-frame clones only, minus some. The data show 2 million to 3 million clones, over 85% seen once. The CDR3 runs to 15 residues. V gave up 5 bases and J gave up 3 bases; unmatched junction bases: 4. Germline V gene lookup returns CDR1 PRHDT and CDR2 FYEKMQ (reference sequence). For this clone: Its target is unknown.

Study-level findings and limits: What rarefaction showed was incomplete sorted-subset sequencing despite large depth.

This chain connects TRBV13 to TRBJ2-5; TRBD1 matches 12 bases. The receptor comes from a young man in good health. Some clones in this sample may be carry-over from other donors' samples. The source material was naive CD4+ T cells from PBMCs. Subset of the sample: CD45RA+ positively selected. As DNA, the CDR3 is TGTGCCAGCAGCCCGGGACAGGGGGCGGAAGAGACCCAGTACTTC. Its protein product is CASSPGQGAEETQYF.